What follows describes a single T cell receptor beta chain. Its target is not known. The entry originates in a study of T cell responses to AZD1222 COVID-19 vaccine. Turning to the study itself: Pooled together were second doses at about 4 or about 12 weeks.

Method: immunoSEQ multiplex PCR; TCRdb's copy keeps in-frame clones and lacks some. The sample records some 130,000 clones, approximately 90% being singletons. Trimming cost V 7 bases and J 4 bases, with 19 bases left between them. Germline CDR1 LNHDA, CDR2 SQIVND (reference sequence). This CDR3 spans 15 amino acids. Findings of the study overall: In a largely white British group with more females than males, clonal diversity was possibly underestimated.

The input for sequencing was peripheral blood, taken on day 0 of AZD1222 vaccination. The genes are TRBV19 and TRBJ1-2; TRBD1 is a possible D gene (6 bases). The sequence derives from an adult in good health. CDR3 DNA: TGTGCCAGTACCGTCGGGGGGGCTGGTGTCTATGGCTACACCTTC. Translating it yields CASTVGGAGVYGYTF.